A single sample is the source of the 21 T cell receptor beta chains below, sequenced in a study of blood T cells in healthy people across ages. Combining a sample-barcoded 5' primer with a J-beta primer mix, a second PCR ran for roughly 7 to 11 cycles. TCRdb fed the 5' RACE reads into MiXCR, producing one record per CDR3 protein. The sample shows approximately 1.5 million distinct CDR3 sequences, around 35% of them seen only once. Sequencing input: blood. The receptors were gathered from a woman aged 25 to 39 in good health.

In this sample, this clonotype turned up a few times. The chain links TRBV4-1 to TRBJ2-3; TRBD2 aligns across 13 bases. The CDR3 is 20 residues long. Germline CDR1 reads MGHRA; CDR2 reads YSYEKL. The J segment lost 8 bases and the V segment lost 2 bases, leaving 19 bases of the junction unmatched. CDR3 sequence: CASSQLLAGGPVGGIRTQYF. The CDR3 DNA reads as TGCGCCAGCAGCCAATTACTAGCGGGAGGGCCTGTCGGTGGGATACGTACGCAGTATTTT.

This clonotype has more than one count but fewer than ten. CDR3 coding DNA: TGTGCCAGCAGCCCCGGGACAGCCTATGACAATGAGCAGTTCTTC. It codes for CASSPGTAYDNEQFF. The chain is built from TRBV14 and TRBJ2-1, with 7 bases aligning to TRBD1. Germline lookup yields CDR1 SGHDN and CDR2 FVKESK. The CDR3 covers 15 residues. V was clipped by 4 bases and J by 5 bases; unmatched bases: 8.

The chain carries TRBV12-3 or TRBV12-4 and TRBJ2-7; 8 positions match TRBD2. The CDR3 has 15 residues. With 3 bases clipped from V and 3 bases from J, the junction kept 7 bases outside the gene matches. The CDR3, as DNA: TGTGCCAGCAGTTTTCTACTAGCGGCGAACTACGAGCAGTACTTC. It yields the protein CASSFLLAANYEQYF.

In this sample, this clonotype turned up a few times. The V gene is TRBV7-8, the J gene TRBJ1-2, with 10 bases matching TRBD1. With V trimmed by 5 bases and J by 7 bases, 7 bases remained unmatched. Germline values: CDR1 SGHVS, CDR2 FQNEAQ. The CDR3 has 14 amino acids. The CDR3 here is CASSPPDRGSGYTF. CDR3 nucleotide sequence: TGTGCCAGCAGCCCCCCGGACAGGGGGTCTGGCTACACCTTC.

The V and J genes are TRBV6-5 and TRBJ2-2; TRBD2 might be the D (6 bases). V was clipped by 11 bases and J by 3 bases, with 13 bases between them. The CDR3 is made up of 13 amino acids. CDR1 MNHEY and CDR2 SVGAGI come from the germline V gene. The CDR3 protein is CAAGGIDTGELFF. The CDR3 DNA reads TGTGCCGCCGGCGGGATTGACACCGGGGAGCTGTTTTTT.

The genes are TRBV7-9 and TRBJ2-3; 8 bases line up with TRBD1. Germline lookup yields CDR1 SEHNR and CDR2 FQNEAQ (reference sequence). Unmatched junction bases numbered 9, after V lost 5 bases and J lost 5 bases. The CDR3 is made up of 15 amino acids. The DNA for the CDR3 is TGTGCCAGCAGCCCCAACAGGGGGAGTGGAGATACGCAGTATTTT. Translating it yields CASSPNRGSGDTQYF.

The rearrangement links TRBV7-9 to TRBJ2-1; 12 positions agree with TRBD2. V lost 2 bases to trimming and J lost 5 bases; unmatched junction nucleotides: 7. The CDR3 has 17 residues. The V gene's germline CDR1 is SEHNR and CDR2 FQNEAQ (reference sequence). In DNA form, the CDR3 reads TGTGCCAGCAGCTTACTAGCGGGAGGGCCGCGGAACAATGAGCAGTTCTTC. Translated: CASSLLAGGPRNNEQFF. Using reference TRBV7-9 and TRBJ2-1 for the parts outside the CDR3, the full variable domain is DTGVSQNPRHKITKRGQNVTFRCDPISEHNRLYWYRQTLGQGPEFLTYFQNEAQLEKSRLLSDRFSAERPKGSFSTLEIQRTEQGDSAMYLCASSLLAGGPRNNEQFFGPGTRLTVL.

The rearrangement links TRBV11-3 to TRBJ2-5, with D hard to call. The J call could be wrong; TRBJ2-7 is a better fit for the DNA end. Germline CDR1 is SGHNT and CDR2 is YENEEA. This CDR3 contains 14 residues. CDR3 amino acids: CASSFGTKLYEQYF. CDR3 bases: TGTGCCAGCAGCTTTGGAACAAAACTCTACGAGCAGTACTTC.

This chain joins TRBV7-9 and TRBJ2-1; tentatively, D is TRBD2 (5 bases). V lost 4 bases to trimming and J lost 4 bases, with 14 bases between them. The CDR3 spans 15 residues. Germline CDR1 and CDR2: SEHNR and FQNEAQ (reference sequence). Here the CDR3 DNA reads TGTGCCAGCAGCTCCAAAGTAGCGTTGTACAATGAGCAGTTCTTC. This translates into CASSSKVALYNEQFF. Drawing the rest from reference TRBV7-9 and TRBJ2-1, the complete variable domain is DTGVSQNPRHKITKRGQNVTFRCDPISEHNRLYWYRQTLGQGPEFLTYFQNEAQLEKSRLLSDRFSAERPKGSFSTLEIQRTEQGDSAMYLCASSSKVALYNEQFFGPGTRLTVL.

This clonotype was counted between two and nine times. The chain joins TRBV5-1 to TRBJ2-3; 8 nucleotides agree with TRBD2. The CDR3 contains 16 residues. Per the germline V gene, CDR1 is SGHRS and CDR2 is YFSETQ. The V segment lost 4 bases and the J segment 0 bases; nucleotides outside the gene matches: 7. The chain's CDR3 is CASSQDSGDSTDTQYF. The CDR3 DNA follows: TGCGCCAGCAGCCAGGATAGCGGGGATAGCACAGATACGCAGTATTTT.

Here the CDR3 DNA reads TGCAGTGCCTCCGGGACTAGCGTTTCCTACGAGCAGTACTTC. It encodes CSASGTSVSYEQYF. The V call is TRBV20-1, the J call TRBJ2-7; 10 nucleotides align to TRBD2. The V gene's germline CDR1 is DFQATT and CDR2 SNEGSKA (reference sequence). The CDR3 loop spans 14 amino acids. Unmatched junction bases numbered 6, after V lost 6 bases and J lost 1 base.

CDR3 DNA: TGTGCCAGCAGACCTCGTACAGGGTCCCACGAGCAGTACTTC. Its protein product is CASRPRTGSHEQYF. The chain links TRBV7-9 to TRBJ2-5; D is possibly TRBD1 (6 bases). The J call is doubtful: the DNA matches TRBJ2-7 better. CDR3 length equals 14 residues. CDR1 SEHNR and CDR2 FQNEAQ come from the germline V gene (reference sequence).

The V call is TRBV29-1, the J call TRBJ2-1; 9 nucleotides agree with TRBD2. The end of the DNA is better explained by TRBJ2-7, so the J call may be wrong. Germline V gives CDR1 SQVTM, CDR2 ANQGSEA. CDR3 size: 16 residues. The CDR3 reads CSVEEYSGGSYNEQYF. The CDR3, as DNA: TGCAGCGTTGAAGAGTATAGCGGGGGTTCCTACAATGAGCAGTACTTC.

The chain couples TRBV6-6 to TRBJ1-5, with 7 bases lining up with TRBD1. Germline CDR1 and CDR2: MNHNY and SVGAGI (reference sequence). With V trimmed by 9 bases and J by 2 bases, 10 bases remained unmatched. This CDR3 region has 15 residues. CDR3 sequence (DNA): TGTGCCAGTAGCCAGGGGGTTGACGGCAATCAGCCCCAGCATTTT. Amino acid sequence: CASSQGVDGNQPQHF.

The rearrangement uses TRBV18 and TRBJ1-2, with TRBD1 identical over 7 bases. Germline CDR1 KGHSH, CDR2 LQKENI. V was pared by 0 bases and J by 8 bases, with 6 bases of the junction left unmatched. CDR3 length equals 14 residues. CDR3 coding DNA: TGTGCCAGCTCACCACCAGGACAGGCAGGCGGCTACACCTTC. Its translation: CASSPPGQAGGYTF. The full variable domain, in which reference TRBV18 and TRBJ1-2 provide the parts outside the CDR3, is NAGVMQNPRHLVRRRGQEARLRCSPMKGHSHVYWYRQLPEEGLKFMVYLQKENIIDESGMPKERFSAEFPKEGPSILRIQQVVRGDSAAYFCASSPPGQAGGYTFGSGTRLTVV.

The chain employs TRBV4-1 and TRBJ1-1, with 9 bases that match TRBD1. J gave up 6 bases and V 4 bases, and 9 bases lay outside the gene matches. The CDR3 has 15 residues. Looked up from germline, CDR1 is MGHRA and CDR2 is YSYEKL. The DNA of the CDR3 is TGCGCCAGCAGCCCACGGACAGGGGAAAGTTCTGAAGCTTTCTTT. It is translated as CASSPRTGESSEAFF.

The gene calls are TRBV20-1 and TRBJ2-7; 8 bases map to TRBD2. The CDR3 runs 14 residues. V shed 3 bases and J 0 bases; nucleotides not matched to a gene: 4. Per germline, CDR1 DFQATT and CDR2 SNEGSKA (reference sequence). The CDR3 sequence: CSASGGGSSYEQYF. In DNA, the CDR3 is TGCAGTGCTAGCGGCGGGGGGTCCTCCTACGAGCAGTACTTC.

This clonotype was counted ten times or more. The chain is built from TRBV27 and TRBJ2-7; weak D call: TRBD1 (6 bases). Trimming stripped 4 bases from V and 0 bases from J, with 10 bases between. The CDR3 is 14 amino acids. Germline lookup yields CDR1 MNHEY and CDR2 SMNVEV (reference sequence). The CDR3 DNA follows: TGTGCCAGCAGTTACAGGGCCGCCTCCTACGAGCAGTACTTC. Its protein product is CASSYRAASYEQYF.

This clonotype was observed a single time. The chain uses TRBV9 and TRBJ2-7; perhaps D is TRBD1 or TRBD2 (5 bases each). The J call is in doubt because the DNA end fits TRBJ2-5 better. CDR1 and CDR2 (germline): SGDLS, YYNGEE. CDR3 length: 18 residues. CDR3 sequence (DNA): TGTGCCAGCAGCGTAGGGTCTAGGGGCGGACTTTATATGGAGACCCAGTACTTC. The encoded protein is CASSVGSRGGLYMETQYF.

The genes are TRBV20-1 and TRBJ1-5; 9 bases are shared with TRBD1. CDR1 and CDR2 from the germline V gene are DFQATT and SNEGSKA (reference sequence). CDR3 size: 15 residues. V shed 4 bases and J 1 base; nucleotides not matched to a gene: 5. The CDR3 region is CSATPDRGSNQPQHF. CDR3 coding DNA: TGCAGTGCTACGCCGGACAGGGGAAGCAATCAGCCCCAGCATTTT.

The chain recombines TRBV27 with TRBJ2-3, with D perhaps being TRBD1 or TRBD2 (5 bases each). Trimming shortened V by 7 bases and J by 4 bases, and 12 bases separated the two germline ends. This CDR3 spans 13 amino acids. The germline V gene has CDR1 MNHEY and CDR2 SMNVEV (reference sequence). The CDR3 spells CASKDTGADTQYF. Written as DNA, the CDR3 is TGTGCCAGCAAGGACACCGGGGCAGATACGCAGTATTTT.